Listed below are T cell receptor beta chains from one sample, sequenced in a study of cytomegalovirus exposure and HLA in healthy donors. Only in-frame clones appear in the TCRdb table, and some are missing; sequencing was by immunoSEQ multiplex PCR. The top ten hold approximately 2.4% of the sample, which has around 74,000 clones, approximately 79% seen once. The sample taken for sequencing was PBMCs. These receptors were collected from a man between 25 and 39 years old in good health and CMV-seronegative. The CDR3 runs from the conserved cysteine through the conserved F or W. A D gene is named only where the DNA matches it firmly. The listing skips clone size in some rows; elsewhere it reads once, few, many or a size class.

clone size	D gene	J gene	V gene	CDR3 protein	CDR3 DNA
.	TRBD2	TRBJ2-1	TRBV27	CASSFRGLAGEEQFF	TGTGCCAGCAGTTTCCGGGGACTAGCGGGAGAGGAGCAGTTCTTC
.	TRBD1	TRBJ2-7	TRBV27	CASRKDRDYEQYF	TGTGCCAGCAGGAAAGACAGGGACTACGAGCAGTACTTC
.	TRBD1	TRBJ2-5	TRBV5-6	CACSLGSMTGQETQYF	TGTGCCTGCAGTTTGGGGTCTATGACAGGGCAAGAGACCCAGTACTTC
.	TRBD1	TRBJ1-2	TRBV18	CASSAGTGGLEGYTF	TGTGCCAGCTCCGCCGGGACAGGGGGCTTGGAAGGCTACACCTTC
once	TRBD2	TRBJ2-1	TRBV2	CASSEEAGGRSEQFF	TGTGCCAGCAGTGAAGAAGCGGGGGGTAGGAGTGAGCAGTTCTTC
.	.	TRBJ1-6	TRBV7-9	CASSPSSYNSPLHF	TGTGCCAGCAGCCCCAGCTCCTATAATTCACCCCTCCACTTT
.	.	TRBJ1-1	TRBV29-1	CSASGRNTEAFF	TGCAGCGCTTCCGGGAGGAACACTGAAGCTTTCTTT
.	.	TRBJ2-6	TRBV4-2	CASSQDEGTGANVLTF	TGTGCCAGCAGCCAAGATGAGGGCACTGGGGCCAACGTCCTGACTTTC
.	.	TRBJ1-1	TRBV28	CASRAGTLNTEAFF	TGTGCCAGCAGGGCAGGGACTTTGAACACTGAAGCTTTCTTT
.	.	TRBJ2-5	TRBV7-2	CASSLGAQETQYF	TGTGCCAGCAGCTTAGGGGCTCAAGAGACCCAGTACTTC
.	.	TRBJ2-5	TRBV7-8	CASSLVQVGAKTQYF	TGTGCCAGCAGCTTAGTACAGGTTGGGGCAAAGACCCAGTACTTC
.	.	TRBJ2-7	TRBV2	CASSEEAGCEQYF	TGTGCCAGCAGTGAAGAGGCGGGGTGCGAGCAGTACTTC
.	TRBD2	TRBJ2-5	TRBV30	CAWSSTSGRRETQYF	TGTGCCTGGAGTTCAACTAGCGGGAGACGGGAGACCCAGTACTTC
few	.	TRBJ2-2	TRBV5-1	CASSLIDGGGPGELFF	TGCGCCAGCAGCTTGATCGACGGCGGGGGCCCCGGGGAGCTGTTTTTT
.	TRBD2	TRBJ2-7	TRBV10-3	CAISEGGVEQYF	TGTGCCATCAGTGAGGGGGGGGTCGAGCAGTACTTC
.	.	TRBJ1-2	TRBV5-1	CASSGDGREGSYGYTF	TGCGCCAGCTCGGGAGACGGCCGGGAGGGTTCTTATGGCTACACCTTC
.	.	TRBJ2-4	TRBV25-1	CASGRGLNIQYF	TGTGCCAGCGGAAGGGGTCTAAACATTCAGTACTTC